This is a list of T cell receptor beta chains from one sample in a study of CD8+CD57+ T cells in acquired aplastic anemia. MiXCR was run by TCRdb on the reads, yielding one entry per CDR3 protein. The sample consists of 95,000 to 150,000 distinct CDR3 sequences, nearly 40% of them appearing once. Sequencing was performed on sorted CD4+, CD8+, or CD8+CD57+ T cells (not recorded which) from PBMCs. These receptor sequences come from a human donor with aplastic anemia. Both conserved end residues are part of each CDR3. Each record gives: V gene, J gene, CDR3 protein.

v_call: TRBV5-1
j_call: TRBJ2-7
cdr3_aa: CASSHRTSGGANIYEQYF

v_call: TRBV7-9
j_call: TRBJ2-1
cdr3_aa: CAGTTGGIYNEQFF

v_call: TRBV7-2
j_call: TRBJ1-5
cdr3_aa: CAGSLGQGGNQPQHF

v_call: TRBV25-1
j_call: TRBJ1-1
cdr3_aa: CASRQGWTEAFF

v_call: TRBV6-5
j_call: TRBJ1-1
cdr3_aa: CASSSLRQGDTEAFF

v_call: TRBV10-3
j_call: TRBJ1-1
cdr3_aa: CAISALPGGLNTEAFF

v_call: TRBV13
j_call: TRBJ1-1
cdr3_aa: CASSFRQLNTEAFF

v_call: TRBV6-2/TRBV6-3
j_call: TRBJ1-2
cdr3_aa: CASSYRLGQELFYGYTF

v_call: TRBV3-1
j_call: TRBJ1-1
cdr3_aa: CASRGGTEAFF

v_call: TRBV19
j_call: TRBJ1-1
cdr3_aa: CASSIIGAEAFF

v_call: TRBV20-1
j_call: TRBJ1-5
cdr3_aa: CSAQLSSSNQPQHF

v_call: TRBV7-9
j_call: TRBJ1-1
cdr3_aa: CTSSFGGVAEAFF

v_call: TRBV19
j_call: TRBJ1-1
cdr3_aa: CASSARTVNTEAFF

v_call: TRBV4-1
j_call: TRBJ1-4
cdr3_aa: CASSQYAAGKREKLFF

v_call: TRBV10-1
j_call: TRBJ1-6
cdr3_aa: CASRADRSSYNSPLHF

v_call: TRBV5-1
j_call: TRBJ1-2
cdr3_aa: CASSLGTGGGYGYTF

v_call: TRBV6-1
j_call: TRBJ1-5
cdr3_aa: CASRATGDQPQHF

v_call: TRBV20-1
j_call: TRBJ1-5
cdr3_aa: CSASSRRDRFSSNQPQHF

v_call: TRBV2
j_call: TRBJ1-2
cdr3_aa: CASSEALPGGDDGYTF

v_call: TRBV9
j_call: TRBJ1-5
cdr3_aa: CASSVGPERNQPQHF

v_call: TRBV4-1
j_call: TRBJ1-1
cdr3_aa: CASSQVGQPTEAFF

v_call: TRBV7-9
j_call: TRBJ2-7
cdr3_aa: CASSLVVSGVYEQYF

v_call: TRBV7-6
j_call: TRBJ2-7
cdr3_aa: CASSLGTGAYEQYF

v_call: TRBV7-2
j_call: TRBJ1-5
cdr3_aa: CASSLDSNQPQHF

v_call: TRBV24-1
j_call: TRBJ2-2
cdr3_aa: CASSVSPVTGELFF

v_call: TRBV2
j_call: TRBJ1-6
cdr3_aa: CASSEGMESPLHF

v_call: TRBV2
j_call: TRBJ2-7
cdr3_aa: CASTAGQVHPSEQYF

v_call: TRBV19
j_call: TRBJ2-7
cdr3_aa: CASTGKGTYEQYF

v_call: TRBV3-1
j_call: TRBJ1-2
cdr3_aa: CASSQEGQGFNYGYTF

v_call: TRBV5-4
j_call: TRBJ2-2
cdr3_aa: CASSLGGVPTGELFF

v_call: TRBV12-3/TRBV12-4
j_call: TRBJ1-1
cdr3_aa: CASRLDRNTEAFF

v_call: TRBV2
j_call: TRBJ1-2
cdr3_aa: CASRGTYNDVNYGYTF

v_call: TRBV5-4
j_call: TRBJ1-1
cdr3_aa: CASSLAGGGMNTEAFF

v_call: TRBV2
j_call: TRBJ1-1
cdr3_aa: CASSDTAGHTEAFF

v_call: TRBV7-6
j_call: TRBJ1-6
cdr3_aa: CASSHPPGGASVNGPLHF

v_call: TRBV29-1
j_call: TRBJ2-7
cdr3_aa: CSARQAGHEQYF

v_call: TRBV24-1
j_call: TRBJ1-5
cdr3_aa: CATSGAGTGSQPQHF

v_call: TRBV15
j_call: TRBJ1-6
cdr3_aa: CATSARAGGNSPLHF

v_call: TRBV5-6
j_call: TRBJ2-6
cdr3_aa: CASSFGLAGANVLTF

v_call: TRBV10-2
j_call: TRBJ1-6
cdr3_aa: CASSADSSGNSPLHF

v_call: TRBV25-1
j_call: TRBJ1-1
cdr3_aa: CASSERENPEAFF

v_call: TRBV6-2/TRBV6-3
j_call: TRBJ2-3
cdr3_aa: CASSYSESERKGFTQYF

v_call: TRBV9
j_call: TRBJ1-1
cdr3_aa: CASSARNRGTEAFF